This T cell receptor (beta chain) was obtained from a study of regulatory T cells in long-lasting Graves disease. For TCR beta, libraries came from iRepertoire HTBI primers and Arm-PCR of CDR3 regions. In TCRdb, the multiplex PCR reads were re-called with MiXCR into one record per CDR3 protein. The sample contains about 460,000 distinct CDR3 sequences, about 15% of which appear only once. The time point was: newly diagnosed GD, antithyroid drugs for less than 3 months. Isolated PBMC RNA provided the starting material for the TCR library. The CDR3 sequence is 13 residues long. Germline CDR1 is LNHDA and CDR2 is SQIVND (reference sequence). The V end lost 1 base, the J end lost 1 base, and 3 bases lay between the germline ends. The data were also submitted as part of a second study, on T cells in Graves' hyperthyroidism and ophthalmopathy. This second study notes: Graves' hyperthyroidism is called stable when ophthalmopathy does not progress within 18 months. The TCR CDR3 first-round RT-PCR relied on the HTBI primer set. Most thyroid-expanded clonotypes above 0.001 were also found in blood.

The V and J genes are TRBV19 and TRBJ2-3; D not certain. The sequence derives from a woman in her 50s with Graves disease. Source: peripheral blood mononuclear cells (PBMCs), taken at new diagnosis, from a patient treated with antithyroid drugs. The CDR3 reads CASSIGRTDTQYF. CDR3 nucleotide sequence: TGTGCCAGTAGTATAGGCCGCACAGATACGCAGTATTTT.